Listed here are 25 T cell receptor beta chains from one sample, sequenced in a study of CD4 and CD8 cells across lung adenocarcinoma regions. TCRdb passed the PCR reads through MiXCR, listing each CDR3 protein once. The data hold approximately 12,000 distinct CDR3 sequences, with 45% to 55% observed a single time. The sequencing input was CD8+ T cells from the margin of a lung tumor. Receptor source: a female donor with lung adenocarcinoma. The CD4 and CD8 labels of this study may be unreliable.

A note on this clonotype: This may stem from a read error, because a much larger clone lies one nucleotide away. The CDR3 sequence is CASSLGVGNEQYF. The CDR3 DNA reads TGCGCCAGCAGCTTGGGGGTGGGCAATGAGCAGTACTTC. This chain uses TRBV5-1 with TRBJ2-4; the D is unclear. Between the trimmed V and J ends, which lost 0 bases and 13 bases, there was a span of 14 bases. Germline V gene data show CDR1 as SGHRS and CDR2 as YFSETQ. CDR3 length equals 13 residues.

This clonotype showed up just once. V usage is TRBV23-1 and J usage is TRBJ2-5; 7 bases fit TRBD2. TRBV23-1 is marked as an open reading frame, function uncertain. The CDR3 has 15 residues. With 0 bases clipped from V and 7 bases from J, the junction kept 8 bases outside the gene matches. CDR3 sequence: CASSQSGGGSGTQYF. The CDR3 nucleotides are TGCGCCAGCAGTCAATCTGGGGGGGGTTCTGGGACCCAGTACTTC.

With regard to this clonotype: Sequence at one end of the junction differs from germline and may be a read error. V usage is TRBV11-3 and J usage is TRBJ2-5; TRBD2 aligns across 10 bases. The CDR3 is 13 residues long. Germline V gives CDR1 SGHNT, CDR2 YENEEA. The CDR3: CASSTLASGSMFF. DNA of the CDR3: TGTGCCAGCAGCACCTTGGCTAGCGGGAGTATGTTCTTC. Based on the CDR3 plus reference TRBV11-3 and TRBJ2-5, the full variable domain is EAGVVQSPRYKIIEKKQPVAFWCNPISGHNTLYWYLQNLGQGPELLIRYENEEAVDDSQLPKDRFSAERLKGVDSTLKIQPAELGDSAVYLCASSTLASGSMFFGPGTRLLVL.

The chain is built from TRBV10-1 and TRBJ2-3, with D possibly TRBD1 on 7 matching bases. With 4 bases removed from V and 11 bases from J, the gap between germline ends came to 25 bases. Germline CDR1 WNHNN, CDR2 SYGVQD (reference sequence). This CDR3 has 16 amino acids. For the CDR3, the DNA is TGCGCCAGCAGTGCCGCGGGGACAGCTGACACAGACATGCAGTATTTT. This translates into CASSAAGTADTDMQYF.

This clonotype was seen a few times. V is TRBV3-1 and J is TRBJ2-5, with D possibly called TRBD1 or TRBD2 (6 bases each). TRBJ2-7 matches the DNA end more closely, so the J call is doubtful. Germline loops: CDR1 LGHDT, CDR2 YNNKEL (reference sequence). This CDR3 has 15 amino acids. CDR3 DNA: TGTGCCAGCAGCCAAGGGGACACGGGGGACTACGAGCAGTACTTC. Translated: CASSQGDTGDYEQYF.

The genes are TRBV10-2 and TRBJ2-3; 7 positions match TRBD2. The J segment lost 1 base and the V segment lost 9 bases, leaving 10 bases of the junction unmatched. The length of the CDR3 is 15 residues. Germline CDR1 and CDR2: WSHSY and SAAADI. The CDR3 loop reads CARRDRAGGTDTQYF. CDR3 DNA: TGCGCCAGGAGAGATCGGGCGGGGGGCACAGATACGCAGTATTTT.

This clonotype came up many times. The rearrangement joins TRBV10-2 to TRBJ2-6, with TRBD1 as a possible D gene (5 bases). Per germline, CDR1 WSHSY and CDR2 SAAADI. Trimming took off 6 bases at V and 4 bases at J, with 10 bases between the two ends. CDR3 size: 14 residues. The CDR3 loop is CASRQALGANVLTF. CDR3 bases: TGCGCCAGCAGACAGGCGTTGGGGGCCAACGTCCTGACTTTC.

This clonotype was seen a handful of times. The chain is built from TRBV7-2 and TRBJ2-1; 7 bases agree with TRBD2. The J call could be wrong; TRBJ2-7 is a better fit for the DNA end. The germline V gene encodes CDR1 SGHTA and CDR2 FQGNSA. CDR3 length: 14 amino acids. This CDR3 reads CASSLDGRRNEQYF. CDR3 DNA: TGTGCCAGCAGCTTAGACGGGAGGAGAAACGAGCAGTACTTC.

The genes are TRBV6-1 and TRBJ2-5; D might be TRBD1 (6 bases). This CDR3 has 16 residues. Trimming cost V 8 bases and J 8 bases, with 27 bases left between them. Germline values: CDR1 MNHNS, CDR2 SASEGT. For the CDR3, the DNA is TGTGCCAGCCCGGGCCCTGGGGGCGGTGATGGAGATACCCAGTACTTC. Translating gives CASPGPGGGDGDTQYF.

For this clonotype: The junction departs from germline at one end; a sequencing error may be responsible. The rearrangement links TRBV10-3 to TRBJ2-4, with D tentatively TRBD1 or TRBD2 (5 bases each). The CDR3 spans 12 residues. Germline loops: CDR1 ENHRY, CDR2 SYGVKD. The CDR3 DNA reads TGCTCGGGGCTGGGAGCCAAAAACATGCAGTACTTC. Its translation is CSGLGAKNMQYF.

With regard to this clonotype: The junction shows a germline mismatch at one end, possibly a read error. The rearrangement uses TRBV6-1 and TRBJ2-3, with 12 bases that match TRBD2. CDR1 and CDR2 from the germline V gene are MNHNS and SASEGT. This CDR3 comprises 20 residues. CDR3 region: CASTVFSGLAGGPGKDTQYF. DNA for the CDR3: TGTGCCAGCACGGTTTTCTCTGGGCTAGCGGGGGGGCCGGGCAAAGATACGCAGTACTTT.

This clonotype was seen at least ten times. The gene calls are TRBV7-6 and TRBJ2-1, with 11 bases that match TRBD1. The DNA matches TRBJ2-7 better at its end, which makes the J call doubtful. CDR1 SGHVS and CDR2 FNYEAQ come from the germline V gene. CDR3 length equals 15 residues. The CDR3 nucleotides read TGTGCCAGCAGCCCCCAACCCGGGACAGGGGGCGAGCAGTACTTC. Its protein product is CASSPQPGTGGEQYF.

This clonotype came up a few times. CDR3 sequence reads: CASSQGFTDTQYF. In nucleotides, the CDR3 is TGTGCCAGCAGCCAAGGGTTCACAGATACGCAGTATTTT. The chain links TRBV3-1 to TRBJ2-3; D unresolved. V was shortened by 1 base and J by 2 bases, with 4 bases between the two germline ends. The CDR3 runs to 13 residues. Germline V gene lookup returns CDR1 LGHDT and CDR2 YNNKEL (reference sequence).

This clonotype appeared many times. The chain uses TRBV6-5 and TRBJ1-2; tentatively, D is TRBD1 (6 bases). CDR1 MNHEY and CDR2 SVGAGI come from the germline V gene. V dropped 7 bases and J dropped 8 bases, with 23 bases sitting between them. This CDR3 is built from 15 residues. The CDR3 reads CASTSAWDTVMGYTF. As DNA, the CDR3 is TGTGCCAGCACCAGCGCGTGGGACACGGTGATGGGCTACACCTTC.

There are many counts of this clonotype. The chain uses TRBV5-1 and TRBJ1-1; D is unclear. Trimming took off 4 bases at V and 6 bases at J, with 19 bases between the two ends. The CDR3 has 15 amino acids. Per germline, CDR1 SGHRS and CDR2 YFSETQ. Here the CDR3 DNA reads TGCGCCAGCAGCCCCGAAGGGAGGGAGGGCGCTGAAGCTTTCTTT. It is translated as CASSPEGREGAEAFF. The full variable domain, rest sourced from reference TRBV5-1 and TRBJ1-1, is KAGVTQTPRYLIKTRGQQVTLSCSPISGHRSVSWYQQTPGQGLQFLFEYFSETQRNKGNFPGRFSGRQFSNSRSEMNVSTLELGDSALYLCASSPEGREGAEAFFGQGTRLTVV.

By share, this clonotype counts as medium-sized (0.01 to 0.1%). CDR3 sequence reads: CASSPGQGDTGELFF. In DNA, the CDR3 is TGCGCCAGCAGTCCTGGACAGGGCGACACCGGGGAGCTGTTTTTT. The chain employs TRBV10-1 and TRBJ2-2, with 8 bases fitting TRBD1. V shed 5 bases, J shed 3 bases, and the junction held 5 bases outside the gene matches. This CDR3 is 15 amino acids long. In germline, CDR1 is WNHNN, CDR2 SYGVQD (reference sequence).

This clonotype showed up many times. The chain carries TRBV6-1 and TRBJ1-5; no clear D. The V gene's germline CDR1 is MNHNS and CDR2 SASEGT. V lost 0 bases, J lost 7 bases, and 13 bases lay in between. The CDR3 length is 15 residues. The CDR3 DNA is TGTGCCAGCAGTGAAGCGCGTTTCGGGAGACAGCCCCAGCATTTT. Translation gives CASSEARFGRQPQHF.

Of note for this clonotype: The CDR3 does not end in the conserved phenylalanine or tryptophan, so this is likely a read error. It is unclear where the CDR3 begins or ends on the DNA, so no DNA is shown, and the CDR3 is as TCRdb lists it. This rearrangement joins TRBV6-1 to TRBJ2-1; the tabulated D call, TRBD1, remains unverified against the DNA. The CDR3 length equals 17 residues, ends included. CDR1 and CDR2 (germline): MNHNS, SASEGT. The CDR3: CASIAVRTGNYGYTFGS.

The chain's CDR3 is CARGLPAVSTDTQYF. CDR3 sequence (DNA): TGTGCCAGGGGACTCCCGGCTGTGAGCACAGATACGCAGTATTTT. The chain is built from TRBV6-1 and TRBJ2-3, with D perhaps TRBD2 (6 bases). Per germline, CDR1 MNHNS and CDR2 SASEGT. V dropped 9 bases and J dropped 0 bases, with 16 bases sitting between them. The CDR3 covers 15 residues.

This rearrangement joins TRBV11-3 to TRBJ1-1; D is undetermined. The length of the CDR3 is 17 residues. The germline V gene has CDR1 SGHNT and CDR2 YENEEA. V lost 5 bases and J 0 bases, leaving 19 bases between the germline ends. CDR3 sequence: CASSPLGYPSVNTEAFF. The DNA of the CDR3 is TGTGCCAGCAGCCCCCTGGGGTACCCCAGCGTGAACACTGAAGCTTTCTTT.

The chain combines TRBV10-2 with TRBJ1-1; D possibly corresponds to TRBD1 (5 bases). Germline V gives CDR1 WSHSY, CDR2 SAAADI. Trimming shortened V by 1 base and J by 5 bases, and 17 bases separated the two germline ends. The CDR3 totals 16 residues. CDR3 residues: CASSEWEQASWTEAFF. In DNA, the CDR3 is TGCGCCAGCAGTGAGTGGGAACAGGCTTCGTGGACTGAAGCTTTCTTT.

The chain uses TRBV6-1 and TRBJ2-5, with TRBD2 matching over 7 bases. Looked up from germline, CDR1 is MNHNS and CDR2 is SASEGT. This CDR3 spans 13 amino acids. J lost 2 bases, V lost 6 bases, and 3 bases had no gene match. The CDR3 bases are TGTGCCAGCAGGGGTAGCGGGCAAGAGACCCAGTACTTC. Translating it yields CASRGSGQETQYF.

The chain links TRBV11-2 to TRBJ1-1; D is possibly TRBD1 (6 bases). V lost 6 bases to trimming and J lost 7 bases, with 15 bases between them. This CDR3 is built from 13 residues. CDR1 and CDR2 from the germline V gene are SGHAT and FQNNGV. CDR3 region: CASRTWGGGEAFF. DNA for the CDR3: TGTGCCAGCAGGACGTGGGGGGGCGGTGAAGCTTTCTTT.

The J gene is TRBJ2-1, the V gene TRBV6-1; no definite D call. The CDR3 length is 12 residues. Germline V lookup: CDR1 MNHNS, CDR2 SASEGT. Trimming removed 6 bases at V and 8 bases at J, with 11 bases between. Written as DNA, the CDR3 is TGTGCCAGCAGCCTAACCACGTATGAGCAGTTCTTC. Translated: CASSLTTYEQFF.

This clonotype was observed at least ten times. The V and J genes are TRBV6-1 and TRBJ2-3, with D maybe TRBD2 (6 bases). The CDR3 spans 16 residues. V dropped 7 bases and J dropped 0 bases, with 17 bases sitting between them. Germline V gene data show CDR1 as MNHNS and CDR2 as SASEGT. DNA for the CDR3: TGTGCCAGCACCCCCGGAGGGTGGGCAAGCACAGATACGCAGTATTTT. This translates into CASTPGGWASTDTQYF.